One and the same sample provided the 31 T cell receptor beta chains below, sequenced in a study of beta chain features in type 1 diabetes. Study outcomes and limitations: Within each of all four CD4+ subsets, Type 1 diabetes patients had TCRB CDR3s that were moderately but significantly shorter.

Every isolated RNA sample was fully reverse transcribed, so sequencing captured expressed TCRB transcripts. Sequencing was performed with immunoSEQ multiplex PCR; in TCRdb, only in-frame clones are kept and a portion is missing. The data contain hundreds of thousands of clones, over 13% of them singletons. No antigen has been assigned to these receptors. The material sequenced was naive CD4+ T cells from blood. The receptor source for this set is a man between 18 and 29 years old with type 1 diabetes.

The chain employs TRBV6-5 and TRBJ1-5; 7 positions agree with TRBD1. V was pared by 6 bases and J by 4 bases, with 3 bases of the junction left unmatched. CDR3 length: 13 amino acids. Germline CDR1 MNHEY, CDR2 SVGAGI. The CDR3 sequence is CASRDRINQPQHF. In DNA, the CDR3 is TGTGCCAGCAGGGACAGGATAAATCAGCCCCAGCATTTT.

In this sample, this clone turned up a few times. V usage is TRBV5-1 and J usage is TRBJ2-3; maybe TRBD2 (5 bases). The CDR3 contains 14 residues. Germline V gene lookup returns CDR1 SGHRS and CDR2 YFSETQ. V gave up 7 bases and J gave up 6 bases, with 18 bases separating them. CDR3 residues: CASVPLPGSDTQYF. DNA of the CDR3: TGCGCCAGCGTCCCCCTCCCGGGGTCGGATACGCAGTATTTT.

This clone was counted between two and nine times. CDR3 amino acids: CASRPDSRYNEQFF. Written as DNA, the CDR3 is TGCGCCAGCAGACCGGACAGCCGATACAATGAGCAGTTCTTC. This chain links TRBV5-1 with TRBJ2-1; perhaps TRBD1 as D (6 bases). V was trimmed by 5 bases and J by 4 bases, leaving 13 bases between them. Germline V CDR1 and CDR2: SGHRS, YFSETQ. CDR3 size: 14 residues. Based on the CDR3 plus reference TRBV5-1 and TRBJ2-1, the full variable domain is KAGVTQTPRYLIKTRGQQVTLSCSPISGHRSVSWYQQTPGQGLQFLFEYFSETQRNKGNFPGRFSGRQFSNSRSEMNVSTLELGDSALYLCASRPDSRYNEQFFGPGTRLTVL.

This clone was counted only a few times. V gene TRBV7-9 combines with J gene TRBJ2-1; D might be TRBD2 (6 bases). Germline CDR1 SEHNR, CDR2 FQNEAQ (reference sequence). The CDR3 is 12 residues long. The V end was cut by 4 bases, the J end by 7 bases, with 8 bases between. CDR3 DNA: TGTGCCAGCAGCTCCGGGAGAAATGAGCAGTTCTTC. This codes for CASSSGRNEQFF. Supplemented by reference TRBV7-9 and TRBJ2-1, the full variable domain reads DTGVSQNPRHKITKRGQNVTFRCDPISEHNRLYWYRQTLGQGPEFLTYFQNEAQLEKSRLLSDRFSAERPKGSFSTLEIQRTEQGDSAMYLCASSSGRNEQFFGPGTRLTVL.

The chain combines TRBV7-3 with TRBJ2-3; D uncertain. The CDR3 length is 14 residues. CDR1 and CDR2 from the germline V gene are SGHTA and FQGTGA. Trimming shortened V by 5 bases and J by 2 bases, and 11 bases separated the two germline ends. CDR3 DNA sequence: TGTGCCAGCAGCCTCCGTTCGGACACAGATACGCAGTATTTT. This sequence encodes CASSLRSDTDTQYF.

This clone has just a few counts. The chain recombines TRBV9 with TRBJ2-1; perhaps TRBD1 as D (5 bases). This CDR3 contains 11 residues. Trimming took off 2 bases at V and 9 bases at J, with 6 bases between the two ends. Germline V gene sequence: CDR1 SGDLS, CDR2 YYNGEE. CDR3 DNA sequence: TGTGCCAGCAGCGTCGACAGTGAGCAGTTCTTC. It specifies CASSVDSEQFF.

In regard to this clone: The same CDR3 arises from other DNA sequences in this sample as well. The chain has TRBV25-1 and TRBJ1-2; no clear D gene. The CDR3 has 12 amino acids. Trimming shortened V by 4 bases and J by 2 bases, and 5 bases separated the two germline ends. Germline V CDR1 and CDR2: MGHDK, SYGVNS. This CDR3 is CASSAGNYGYTF. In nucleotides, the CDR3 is TGTGCCAGCAGTGCCGGGAACTATGGCTACACCTTC.

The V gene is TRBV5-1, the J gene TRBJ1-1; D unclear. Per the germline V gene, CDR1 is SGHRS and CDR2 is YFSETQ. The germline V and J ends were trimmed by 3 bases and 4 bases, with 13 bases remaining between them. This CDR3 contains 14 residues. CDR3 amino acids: CASSSSGGGTEAFF. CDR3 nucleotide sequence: TGCGCCAGCAGCTCATCCGGAGGCGGCACTGAAGCTTTCTTT.

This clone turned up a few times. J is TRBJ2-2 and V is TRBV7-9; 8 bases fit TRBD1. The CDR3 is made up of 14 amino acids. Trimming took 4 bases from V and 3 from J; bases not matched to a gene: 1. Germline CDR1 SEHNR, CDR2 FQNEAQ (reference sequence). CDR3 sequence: CASSSQGDTGELFF. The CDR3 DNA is TGTGCCAGCAGCTCACAGGGGGACACCGGGGAGCTGTTTTTT.

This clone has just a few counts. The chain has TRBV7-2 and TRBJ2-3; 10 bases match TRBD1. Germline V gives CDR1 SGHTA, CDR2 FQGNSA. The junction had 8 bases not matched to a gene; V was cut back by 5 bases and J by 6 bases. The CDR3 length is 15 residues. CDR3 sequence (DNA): TGTGCCAGCAGCGCAGACAGGGGGCGATGGGATACGCAGTATTTT. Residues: CASSADRGRWDTQYF.

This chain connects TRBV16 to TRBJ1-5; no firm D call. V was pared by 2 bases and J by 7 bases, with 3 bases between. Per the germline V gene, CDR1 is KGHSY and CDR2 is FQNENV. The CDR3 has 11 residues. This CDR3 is CASSQGQPQHF. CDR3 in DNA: TGTGCCAGCAGCCAAGGGCAGCCCCAGCATTTT. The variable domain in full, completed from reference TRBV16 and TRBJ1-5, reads GEEVAQTPKHLVRGEGQKAKLYCAPIKGHSYVFWYQQVLKNEFKFLISFQNENVFDETGMPKERFSAKCLPNSPCSLEIQATKLEDSAVYFCASSQGQPQHFGDGTRLSIL.

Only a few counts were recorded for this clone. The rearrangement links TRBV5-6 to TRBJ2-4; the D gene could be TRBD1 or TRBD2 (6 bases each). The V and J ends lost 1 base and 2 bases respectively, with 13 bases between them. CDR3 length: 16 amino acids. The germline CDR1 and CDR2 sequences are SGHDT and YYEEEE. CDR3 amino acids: CASSLYGGWPKNIQYF. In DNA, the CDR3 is TGTGCCAGCAGCTTGTACGGGGGCTGGCCCAAAAACATTCAGTACTTC.

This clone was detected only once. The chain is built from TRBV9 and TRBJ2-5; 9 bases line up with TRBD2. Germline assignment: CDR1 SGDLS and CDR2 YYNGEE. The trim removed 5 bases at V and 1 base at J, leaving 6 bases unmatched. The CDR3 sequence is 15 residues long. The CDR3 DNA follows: TGTGCCAGCAGTATAGCGGGGGTGTCCCAAGAGACCCAGTACTTC. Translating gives CASSIAGVSQETQYF.

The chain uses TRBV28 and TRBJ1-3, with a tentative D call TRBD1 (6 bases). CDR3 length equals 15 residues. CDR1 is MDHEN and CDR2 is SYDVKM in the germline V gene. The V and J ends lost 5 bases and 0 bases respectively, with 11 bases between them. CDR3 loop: CASSGQLPSGNTIYF. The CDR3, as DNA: TGTGCCAGCAGTGGACAGCTGCCCTCTGGAAACACCATATATTTT.

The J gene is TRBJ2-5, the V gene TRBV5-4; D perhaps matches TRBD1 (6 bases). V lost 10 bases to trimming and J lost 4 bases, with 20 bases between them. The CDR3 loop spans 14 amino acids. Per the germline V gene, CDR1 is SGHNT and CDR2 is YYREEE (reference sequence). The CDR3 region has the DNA TGTGCCGGCTTAGACAGGTCCCGGATAGAGACCCAGTACTTC. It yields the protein CAGLDRSRIETQYF.

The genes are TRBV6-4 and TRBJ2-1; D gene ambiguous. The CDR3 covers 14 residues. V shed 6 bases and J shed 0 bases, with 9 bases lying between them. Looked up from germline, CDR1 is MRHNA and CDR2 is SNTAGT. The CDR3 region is CASSLESSYNEQFF. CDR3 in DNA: TGTGCCAGCAGCCTTGAGAGCTCCTACAATGAGCAGTTCTTC.

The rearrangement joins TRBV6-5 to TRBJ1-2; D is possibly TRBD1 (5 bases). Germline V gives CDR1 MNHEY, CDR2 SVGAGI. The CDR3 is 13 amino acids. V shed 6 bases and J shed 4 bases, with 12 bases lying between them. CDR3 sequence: CASRMTELYGYTF. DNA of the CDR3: TGTGCCAGCAGGATGACAGAGCTCTATGGCTACACCTTC.

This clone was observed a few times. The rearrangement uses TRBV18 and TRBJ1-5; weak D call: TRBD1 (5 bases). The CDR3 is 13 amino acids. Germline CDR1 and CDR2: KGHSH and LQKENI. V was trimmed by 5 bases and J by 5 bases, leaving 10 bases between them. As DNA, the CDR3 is TGTGCCAGCTCAGCCCGGGGCGATCAGCCCCAGCATTTT. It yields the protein CASSARGDQPQHF.

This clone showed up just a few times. The CDR3 reads CASSYSSGQNTGELFF. As DNA, the CDR3 is TGTGCCAGCAGTTACTCCTCGGGACAGAACACCGGGGAGCTGTTTTTT. The chain carries TRBV6-5 and TRBJ2-2; D perhaps matches TRBD1 (6 bases). The V and J ends lost 0 bases and 1 base respectively, with 9 bases between them. CDR1 is MNHEY and CDR2 is SVGAGI in the germline V gene. CDR3 length: 16 amino acids.

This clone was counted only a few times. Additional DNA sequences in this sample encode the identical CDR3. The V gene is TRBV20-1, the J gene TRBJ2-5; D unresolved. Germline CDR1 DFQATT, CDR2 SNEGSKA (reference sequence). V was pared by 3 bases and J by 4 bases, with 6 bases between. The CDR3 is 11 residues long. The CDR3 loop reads CSASLGETQYF. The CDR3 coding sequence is TGCAGTGCTAGCTTGGGAGAGACCCAGTACTTC.

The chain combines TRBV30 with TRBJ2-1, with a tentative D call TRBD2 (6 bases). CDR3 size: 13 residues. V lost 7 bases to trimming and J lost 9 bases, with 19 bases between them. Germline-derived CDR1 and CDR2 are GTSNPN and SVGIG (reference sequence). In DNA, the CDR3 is TGTGCCTCCAGGAGGGCGGGAATTAGTGAGCAGTTCTTC. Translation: CASRRAGISEQFF.

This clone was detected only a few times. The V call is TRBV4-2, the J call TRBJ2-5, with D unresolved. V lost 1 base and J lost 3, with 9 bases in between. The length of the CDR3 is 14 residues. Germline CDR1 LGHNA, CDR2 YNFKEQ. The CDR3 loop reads CASSQVLREETQYF. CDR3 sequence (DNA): TGTGCCAGCAGCCAAGTATTAAGGGAAGAGACCCAGTACTTC.

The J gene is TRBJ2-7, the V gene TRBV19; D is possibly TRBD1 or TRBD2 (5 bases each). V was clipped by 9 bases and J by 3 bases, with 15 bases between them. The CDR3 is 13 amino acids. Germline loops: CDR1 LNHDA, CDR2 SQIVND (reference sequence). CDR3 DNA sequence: TGTGCCAGCGCTGGGGGTAACGGCTACGAGCAGTACTTC. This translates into CASAGGNGYEQYF.

CDR3 residues: CATPGRGDTLSGANVLTF. For the CDR3, the DNA is TGTGCCACCCCCGGAAGGGGGGACACCCTCTCTGGGGCCAACGTCCTGACTTTC. The chain employs TRBV7-9 and TRBJ2-6; either TRBD1 or TRBD2 may fit D (6 bases each). Germline CDR1 is SEHNR and CDR2 is FQNEAQ (reference sequence). The CDR3 runs to 18 residues. Trimming pared 10 bases from V and 0 bases from J, leaving 22 bases between. The whole variable domain, filled in from reference TRBV7-9 and TRBJ2-6, reads DTGVSQNPRHKITKRGQNVTFRCDPISEHNRLYWYRQTLGQGPEFLTYFQNEAQLEKSRLLSDRFSAERPKGSFSTLEIQRTEQGDSAMYLCATPGRGDTLSGANVLTFGAGSRLTVL.

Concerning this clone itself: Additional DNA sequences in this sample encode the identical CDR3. The CDR3 protein is CATSRDLAEETQYF. CDR3 bases: TGTGCCACCAGCAGAGATCTAGCGGAAGAGACCCAGTACTTC. The V gene is TRBV15, the J gene TRBJ2-5; TRBD2 matches 7 bases. Germline assignment: CDR1 LNHNV and CDR2 YYDKDF (reference sequence). The CDR3 contains 14 residues. Unmatched junction bases numbered 1, after V lost 0 bases and J lost 3 bases. The full variable domain, rest sourced from reference TRBV15 and TRBJ2-5, is DAMVIQNPRYQVTQFGKPVTLSCSQTLNHNVMYWYQQKSSQAPKLLFHYYDKDFNNEADTPDNFQSRRPNTSFCFLDIRSPGLGDTAMYLCATSRDLAEETQYFGPGTRLLVL.

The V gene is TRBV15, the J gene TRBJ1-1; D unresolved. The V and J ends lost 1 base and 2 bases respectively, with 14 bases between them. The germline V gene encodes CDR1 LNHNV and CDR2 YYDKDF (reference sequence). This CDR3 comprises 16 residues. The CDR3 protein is CATSRVGTPINTEAFF. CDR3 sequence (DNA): TGTGCCACCAGCAGAGTGGGCACCCCAATAAACACTGAAGCTTTCTTT.

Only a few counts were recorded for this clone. The CDR3 region has the DNA TGTGCCTGGAGTCTGGGACTAGCGGGAGATATCACCGGGGAGCTGTTTTTT. Translated: CAWSLGLAGDITGELFF. The chain employs TRBV30 and TRBJ2-2; TRBD2 matches at 14 bases. Germline-derived CDR1 and CDR2 are GTSNPN and SVGIG (reference sequence). V dropped 2 bases and J dropped 4; count of bases not matched to a gene: 6. This CDR3 has 17 amino acids. Together with reference TRBV30 and TRBJ2-2, the CDR3 gives the full variable domain: SQTIHQWPATLVQPVGSPLSLECTVEGTSNPNLYWYRQAAGRGLQLLFYSVGIGQISSEVPQNLSASRPQDRQFILSSKKLLLSDSGFYLCAWSLGLAGDITGELFFGEGSRLTVL.

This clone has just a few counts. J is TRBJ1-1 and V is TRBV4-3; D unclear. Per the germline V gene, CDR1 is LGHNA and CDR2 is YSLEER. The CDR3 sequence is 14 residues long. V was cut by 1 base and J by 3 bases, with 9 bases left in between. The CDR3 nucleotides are TGCGCCAGCAGCCAAGCAAGAATGGACACTGAAGCTTTCTTT. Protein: CASSQARMDTEAFF.

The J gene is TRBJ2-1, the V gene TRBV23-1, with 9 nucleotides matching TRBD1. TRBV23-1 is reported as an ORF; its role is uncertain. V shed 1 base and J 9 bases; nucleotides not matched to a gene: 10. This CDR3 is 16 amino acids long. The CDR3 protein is CASSQFRDRAHGEQFF. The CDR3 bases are TGCGCCAGCAGTCAATTCCGGGACAGGGCGCACGGTGAGCAGTTCTTC.

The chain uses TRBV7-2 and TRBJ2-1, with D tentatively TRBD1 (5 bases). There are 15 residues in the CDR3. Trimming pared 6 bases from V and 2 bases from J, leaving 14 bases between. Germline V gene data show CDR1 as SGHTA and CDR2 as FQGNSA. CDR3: CASRLQAAAYNEQFF. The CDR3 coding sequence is TGTGCCAGCAGATTACAGGCGGCCGCCTACAATGAGCAGTTCTTC.

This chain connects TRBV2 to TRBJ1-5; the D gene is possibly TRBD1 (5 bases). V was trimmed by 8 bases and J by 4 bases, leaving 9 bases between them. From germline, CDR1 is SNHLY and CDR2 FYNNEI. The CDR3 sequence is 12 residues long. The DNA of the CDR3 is TGTGCCAGCGTGGGGGGAAATCAGCCCCAGCATTTT. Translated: CASVGGNQPQHF.